Below, one TCR beta chain is given with its context. The target antigen is unknown. V lost 1 base, J lost 8 bases, and 7 bases stayed unmatched. Germline V CDR1 and CDR2: KGHSH, LQKENI. This CDR3 is 16 amino acids long. The sampling schedule covered blood at baseline, cycle 4 day 1, and cycle 7 day 1. This specimen belongs to a study of OX40 agonist ivuxolimab in advanced cancers. The study's findings and limits: The antigen specificity of the peripheral T cells (those that were expanded) was not determined. Certain nonresponding patients likewise had low normalized T-cell clonal expansion.

The table came from immunoSEQ multiplex PCR; TCRdb's copy has only in-frame clones and leaves some out. The data hold 95,000 to 100,000 clones, with about four fifths observed a single time. The clonotype comes from an adult with an advanced solid tumor such as melanoma, head and neck, liver or kidney cancer. Sample: CD4+ or CD8+ T cells sorted from blood, taken in a trial of the OX40 agonist ivuxolimab. The J gene is TRBJ1-6, the V gene TRBV18; TRBD1 agrees at 8 bases. CDR3 sequence (DNA): TGTGCCAGCTCACCACGGTCAGGGGGCACGGATTCACCCCTCCACTTT. As protein: CASSPRSGGTDSPLHF.